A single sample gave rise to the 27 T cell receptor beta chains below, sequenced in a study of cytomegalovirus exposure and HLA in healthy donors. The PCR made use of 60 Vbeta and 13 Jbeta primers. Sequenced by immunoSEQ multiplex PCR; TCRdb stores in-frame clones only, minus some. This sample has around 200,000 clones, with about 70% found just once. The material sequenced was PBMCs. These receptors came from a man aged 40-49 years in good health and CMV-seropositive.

Here the CDR3 reads CASSPYGQNNNEQFF. The CDR3 region has the DNA TGTGCCAGCAGCCCTTATGGACAGAACAACAATGAGCAGTTCTTC. The chain is built from TRBV7-8 and TRBJ2-1; tentative D call: TRBD1 (6 bases). V shed 5 bases and J shed 5 bases, with 16 bases lying between them. There are 15 residues in the CDR3. The germline V gene has CDR1 SGHVS and CDR2 FQNEAQ.

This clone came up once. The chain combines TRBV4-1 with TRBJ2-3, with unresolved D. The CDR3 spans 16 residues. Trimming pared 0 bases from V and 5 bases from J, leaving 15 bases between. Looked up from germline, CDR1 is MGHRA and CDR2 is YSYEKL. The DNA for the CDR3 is TGCGCCAGCAGCCAAGAAACCTATACTCTGATAGATACGCAGTATTTT. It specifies CASSQETYTLIDTQYF.

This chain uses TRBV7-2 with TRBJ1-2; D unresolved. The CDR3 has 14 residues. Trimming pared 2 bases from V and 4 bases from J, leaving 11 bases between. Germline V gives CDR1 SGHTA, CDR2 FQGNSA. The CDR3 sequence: CASSLTRDSYGYTF. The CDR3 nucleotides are TGTGCCAGCAGCTTAACCCGAGATAGCTATGGCTACACCTTC.

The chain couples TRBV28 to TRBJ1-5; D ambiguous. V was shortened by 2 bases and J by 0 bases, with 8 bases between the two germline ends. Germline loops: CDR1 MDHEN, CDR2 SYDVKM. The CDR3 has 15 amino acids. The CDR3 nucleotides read TGTGCCAGCAGTTTACGATTGGCTAGCAATCAGCCCCAGCATTTT. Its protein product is CASSLRLASNQPQHF.

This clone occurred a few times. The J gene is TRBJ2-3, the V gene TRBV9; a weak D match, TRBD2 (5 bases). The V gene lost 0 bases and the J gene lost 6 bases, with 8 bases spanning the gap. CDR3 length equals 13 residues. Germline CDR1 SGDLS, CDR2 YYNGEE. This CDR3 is CASSVELADTQYF. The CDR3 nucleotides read TGTGCCAGCAGCGTAGAGCTAGCCGATACGCAGTATTTT.

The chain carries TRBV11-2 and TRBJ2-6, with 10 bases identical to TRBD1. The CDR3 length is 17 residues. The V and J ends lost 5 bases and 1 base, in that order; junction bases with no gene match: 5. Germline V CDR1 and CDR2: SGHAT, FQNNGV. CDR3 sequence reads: CASSPGTGASGANVLTF. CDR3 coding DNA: TGTGCCAGCAGCCCCGGGACAGGGGCTTCTGGGGCCAACGTCCTGACTTTC.

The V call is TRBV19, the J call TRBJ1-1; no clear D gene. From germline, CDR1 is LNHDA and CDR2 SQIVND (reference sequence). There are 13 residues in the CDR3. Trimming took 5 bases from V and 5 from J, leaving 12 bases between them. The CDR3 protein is CASSLLSPTEAFF. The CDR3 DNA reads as TGTGCCAGTAGTCTCCTGAGCCCAACTGAAGCTTTCTTT.

CDR3 loop: CASSLSGAGNTIYF. The CDR3 region has the DNA TGCGCCAGCAGCTTGTCAGGGGCTGGAAACACCATATATTTT. The chain uses TRBV5-1 and TRBJ1-3; a possible D gene is TRBD1 (6 bases). The CDR3 runs 14 residues. CDR1 and CDR2 from the germline V gene are SGHRS and YFSETQ. Deletions cut 1 base from V and 2 bases from J, with 7 bases between.

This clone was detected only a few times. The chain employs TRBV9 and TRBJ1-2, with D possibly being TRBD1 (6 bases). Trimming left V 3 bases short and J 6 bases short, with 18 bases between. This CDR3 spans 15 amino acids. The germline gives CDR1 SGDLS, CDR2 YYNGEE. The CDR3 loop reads CASSAYREGRDGYTF. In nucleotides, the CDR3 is TGTGCCAGCAGCGCCTACAGGGAAGGGAGAGATGGCTACACCTTC.

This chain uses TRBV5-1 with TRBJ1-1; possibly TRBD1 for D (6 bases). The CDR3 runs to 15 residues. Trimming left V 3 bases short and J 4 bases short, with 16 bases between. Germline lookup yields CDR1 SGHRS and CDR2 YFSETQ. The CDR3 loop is CASSSFGGAGTEAFF. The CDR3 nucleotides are TGCGCCAGCAGCTCCTTTGGGGGGGCCGGCACTGAAGCTTTCTTT. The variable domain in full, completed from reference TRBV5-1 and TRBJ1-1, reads KAGVTQTPRYLIKTRGQQVTLSCSPISGHRSVSWYQQTPGQGLQFLFEYFSETQRNKGNFPGRFSGRQFSNSRSEMNVSTLELGDSALYLCASSSFGGAGTEAFFGQGTRLTVV.

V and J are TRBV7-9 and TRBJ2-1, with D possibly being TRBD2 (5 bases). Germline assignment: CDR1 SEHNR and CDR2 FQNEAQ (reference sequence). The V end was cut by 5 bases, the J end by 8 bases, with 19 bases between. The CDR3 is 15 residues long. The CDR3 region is CASSHEGRNAYEQFF. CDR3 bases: TGTGCCAGCAGCCATGAGGGCCGGAATGCCTATGAGCAGTTCTTC.

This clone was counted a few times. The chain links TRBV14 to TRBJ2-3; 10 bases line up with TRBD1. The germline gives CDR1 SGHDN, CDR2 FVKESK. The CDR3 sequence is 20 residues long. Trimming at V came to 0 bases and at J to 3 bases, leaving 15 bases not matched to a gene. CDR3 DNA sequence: TGTGCCAGCAGCCAAGATCTTCTGACAGGGGGCGGCATTGGTACAGATACGCAGTATTTT. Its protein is CASSQDLLTGGGIGTDTQYF.

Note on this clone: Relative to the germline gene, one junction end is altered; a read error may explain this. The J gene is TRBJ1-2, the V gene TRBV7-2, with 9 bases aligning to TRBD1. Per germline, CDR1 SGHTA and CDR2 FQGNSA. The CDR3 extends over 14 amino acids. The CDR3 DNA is TGTGCCAGCAGCCCTGGGACAGGGAACTATGGCTACCCCTTC. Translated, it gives CASSPGTGNYGYPF.

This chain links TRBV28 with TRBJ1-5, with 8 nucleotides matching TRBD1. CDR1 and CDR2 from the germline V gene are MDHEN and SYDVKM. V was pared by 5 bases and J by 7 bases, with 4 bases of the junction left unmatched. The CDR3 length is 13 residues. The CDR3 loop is CASSDRGHQPQHF. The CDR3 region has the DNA TGTGCCAGCAGTGACAGGGGACACCAGCCCCAGCATTTT.

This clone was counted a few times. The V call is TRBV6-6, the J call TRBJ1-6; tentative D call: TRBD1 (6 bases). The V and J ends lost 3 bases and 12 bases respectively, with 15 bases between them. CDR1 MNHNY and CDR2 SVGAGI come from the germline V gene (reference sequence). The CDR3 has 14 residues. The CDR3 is CASSYAQGTIPLHF. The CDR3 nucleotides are TGTGCCAGCAGTTATGCGCAGGGGACTATACCCCTCCACTTT.

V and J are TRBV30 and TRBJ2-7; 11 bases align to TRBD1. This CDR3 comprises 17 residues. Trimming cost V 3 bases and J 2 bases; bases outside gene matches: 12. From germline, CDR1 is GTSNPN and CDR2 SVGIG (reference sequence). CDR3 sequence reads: CAWRSTPGQGGTYEQYF. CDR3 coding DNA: TGTGCCTGGAGGTCTACCCCGGGACAGGGGGGAACCTACGAGCAGTACTTC.

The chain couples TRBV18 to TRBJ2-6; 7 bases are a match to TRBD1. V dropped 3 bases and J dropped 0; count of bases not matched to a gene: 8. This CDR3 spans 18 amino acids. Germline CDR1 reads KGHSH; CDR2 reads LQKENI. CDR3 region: CASSPLQGTGSGANVLTF. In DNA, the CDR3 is TGTGCCAGCTCACCCCTACAGGGGACGGGCTCTGGGGCCAACGTCCTGACTTTC.

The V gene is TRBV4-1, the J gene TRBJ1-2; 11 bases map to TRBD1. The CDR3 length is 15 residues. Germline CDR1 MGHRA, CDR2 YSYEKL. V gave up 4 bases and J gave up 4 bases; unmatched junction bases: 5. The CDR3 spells CASSPDRGRSYGYTF. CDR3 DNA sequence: TGCGCCAGCAGCCCGGACAGGGGGCGCTCCTATGGCTACACCTTC.

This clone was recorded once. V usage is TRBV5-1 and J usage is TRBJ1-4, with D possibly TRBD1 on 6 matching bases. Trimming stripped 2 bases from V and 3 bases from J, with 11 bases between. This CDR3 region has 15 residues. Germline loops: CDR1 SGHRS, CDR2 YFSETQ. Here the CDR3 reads CASSLGGQANEKLFF. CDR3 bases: TGCGCCAGCAGCTTAGGGGGACAAGCTAATGAAAAACTGTTTTTT. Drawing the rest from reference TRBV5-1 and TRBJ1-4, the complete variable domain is KAGVTQTPRYLIKTRGQQVTLSCSPISGHRSVSWYQQTPGQGLQFLFEYFSETQRNKGNFPGRFSGRQFSNSRSEMNVSTLELGDSALYLCASSLGGQANEKLFFGSGTQLSVL.

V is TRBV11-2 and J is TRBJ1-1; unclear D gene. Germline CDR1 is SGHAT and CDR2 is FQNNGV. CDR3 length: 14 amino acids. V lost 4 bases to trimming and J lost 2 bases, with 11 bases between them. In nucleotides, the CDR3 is TGTGCCAGCAGCTCGACACCTACTAACACTGAAGCTTTCTTT. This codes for CASSSTPTNTEAFF.

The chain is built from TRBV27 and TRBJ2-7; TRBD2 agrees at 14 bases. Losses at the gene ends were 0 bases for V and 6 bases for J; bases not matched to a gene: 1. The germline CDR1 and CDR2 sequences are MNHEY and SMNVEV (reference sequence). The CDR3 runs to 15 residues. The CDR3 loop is CASSLSTSGGGEQYF. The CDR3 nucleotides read TGTGCCAGCAGTTTATCGACTAGCGGGGGGGGCGAGCAGTACTTC.

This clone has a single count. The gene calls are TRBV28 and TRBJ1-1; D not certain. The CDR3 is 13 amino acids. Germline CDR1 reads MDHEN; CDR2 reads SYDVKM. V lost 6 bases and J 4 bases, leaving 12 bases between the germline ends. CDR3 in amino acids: CASRPPGSTEAFF. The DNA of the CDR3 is TGTGCCAGCAGACCACCCGGGTCCACTGAAGCTTTCTTT.

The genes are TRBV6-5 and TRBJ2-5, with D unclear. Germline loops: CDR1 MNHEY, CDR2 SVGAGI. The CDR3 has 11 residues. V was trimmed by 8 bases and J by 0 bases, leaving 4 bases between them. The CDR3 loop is CASSYQETQYF. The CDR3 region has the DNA TGTGCCAGCTCGTACCAAGAGACCCAGTACTTC.

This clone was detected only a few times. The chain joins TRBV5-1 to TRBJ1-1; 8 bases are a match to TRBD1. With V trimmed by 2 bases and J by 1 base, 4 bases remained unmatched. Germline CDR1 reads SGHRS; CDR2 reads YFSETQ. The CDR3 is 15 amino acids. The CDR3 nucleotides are TGCGCCAGCAGCTTCGACAGGGGTGGGAACACTGAAGCTTTCTTT. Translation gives CASSFDRGGNTEAFF.

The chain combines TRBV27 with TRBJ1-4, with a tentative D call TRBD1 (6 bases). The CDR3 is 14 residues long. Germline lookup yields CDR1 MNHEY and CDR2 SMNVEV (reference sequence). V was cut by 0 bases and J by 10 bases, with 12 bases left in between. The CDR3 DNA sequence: TGTGCCAGCAGTTTATCGGCAGGGGTGGTAAAACTGTTTTTT. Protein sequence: CASSLSAGVVKLFF.

DNA for the CDR3: TGTGCCAGCAGTTACTCGGGACAGTCGCAAGAGACCCAGTACTTC. Translation gives CASSYSGQSQETQYF. The rearrangement joins TRBV6-5 to TRBJ2-5; 7 bases line up with TRBD1. CDR1 is MNHEY and CDR2 is SVGAGI in the germline V gene. This CDR3 region has 15 residues. The V gene end was trimmed by 0 bases and the J gene end by 2 bases; junction bases not matched to a gene: 3.

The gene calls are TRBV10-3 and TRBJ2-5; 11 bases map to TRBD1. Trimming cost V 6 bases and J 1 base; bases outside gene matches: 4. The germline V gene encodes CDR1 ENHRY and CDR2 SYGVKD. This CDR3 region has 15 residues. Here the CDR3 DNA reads TGTGCCATCAGACCCGGGACAGGGGGCCAAGAGACCCAGTACTTC. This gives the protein CAIRPGTGGQETQYF.